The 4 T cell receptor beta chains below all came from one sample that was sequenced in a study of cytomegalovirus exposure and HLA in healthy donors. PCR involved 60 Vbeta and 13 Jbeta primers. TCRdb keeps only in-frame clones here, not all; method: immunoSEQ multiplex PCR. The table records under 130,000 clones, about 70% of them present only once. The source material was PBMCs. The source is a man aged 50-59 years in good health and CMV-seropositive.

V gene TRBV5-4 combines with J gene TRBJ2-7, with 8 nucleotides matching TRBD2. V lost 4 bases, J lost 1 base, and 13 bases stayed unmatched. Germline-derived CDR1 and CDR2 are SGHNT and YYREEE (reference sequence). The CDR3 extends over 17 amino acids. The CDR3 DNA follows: TGTGCCAGCAGCCTGGGGGGGCTAGCGGGCCCTTCCTACGAGCAGTACTTC. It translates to CASSLGGLAGPSYEQYF. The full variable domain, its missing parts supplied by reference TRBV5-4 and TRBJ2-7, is ETGVTQSPTHLIKTRGQQVTLRCSSQSGHNTVSWYQQALGQGPQFIFQYYREEENGRGNFPPRFSGLQFPNYSSELNVNALELDDSALYLCASSLGGLAGPSYEQYFGPGTRLTVT.

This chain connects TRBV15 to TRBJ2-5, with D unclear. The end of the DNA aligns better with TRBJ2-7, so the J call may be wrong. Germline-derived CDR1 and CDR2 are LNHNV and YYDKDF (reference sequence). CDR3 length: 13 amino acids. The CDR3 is CATSRDILGEQYF. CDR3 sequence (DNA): TGTGCCACCAGCAGAGATATCCTGGGCGAGCAGTACTTC.

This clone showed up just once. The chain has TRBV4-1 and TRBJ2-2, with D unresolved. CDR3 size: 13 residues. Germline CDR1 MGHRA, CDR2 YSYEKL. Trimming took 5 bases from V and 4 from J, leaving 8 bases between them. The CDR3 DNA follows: TGCGCCAGCAGCGGGCAGGCCACCGGGGAGCTGTTTTTT. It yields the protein CASSGQATGELFF.

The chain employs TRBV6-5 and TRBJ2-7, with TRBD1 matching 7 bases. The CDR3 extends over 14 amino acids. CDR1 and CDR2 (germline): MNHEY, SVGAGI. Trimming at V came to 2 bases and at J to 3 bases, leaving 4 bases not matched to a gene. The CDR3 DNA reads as TGTGCCAGCAGTTACACGAGGACAGGCTACGAGCAGTACTTC. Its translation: CASSYTRTGYEQYF.